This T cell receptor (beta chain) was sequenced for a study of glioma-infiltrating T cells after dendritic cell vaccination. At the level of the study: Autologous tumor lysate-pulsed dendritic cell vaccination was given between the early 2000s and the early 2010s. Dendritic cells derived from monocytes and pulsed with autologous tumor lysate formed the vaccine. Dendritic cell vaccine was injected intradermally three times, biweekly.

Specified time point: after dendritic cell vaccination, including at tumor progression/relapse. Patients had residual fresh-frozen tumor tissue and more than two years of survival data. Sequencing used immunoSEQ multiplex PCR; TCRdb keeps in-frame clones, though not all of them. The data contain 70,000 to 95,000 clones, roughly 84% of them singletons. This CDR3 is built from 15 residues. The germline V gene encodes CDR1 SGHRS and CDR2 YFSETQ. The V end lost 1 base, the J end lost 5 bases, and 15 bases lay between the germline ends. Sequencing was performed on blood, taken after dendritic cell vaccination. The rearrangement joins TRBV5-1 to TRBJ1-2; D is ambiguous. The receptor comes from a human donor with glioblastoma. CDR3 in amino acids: CASSLTVTRNYGYTF. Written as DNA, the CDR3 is TGCGCCAGCAGCTTGACAGTGACCCGAAATTATGGCTACACCTTC.